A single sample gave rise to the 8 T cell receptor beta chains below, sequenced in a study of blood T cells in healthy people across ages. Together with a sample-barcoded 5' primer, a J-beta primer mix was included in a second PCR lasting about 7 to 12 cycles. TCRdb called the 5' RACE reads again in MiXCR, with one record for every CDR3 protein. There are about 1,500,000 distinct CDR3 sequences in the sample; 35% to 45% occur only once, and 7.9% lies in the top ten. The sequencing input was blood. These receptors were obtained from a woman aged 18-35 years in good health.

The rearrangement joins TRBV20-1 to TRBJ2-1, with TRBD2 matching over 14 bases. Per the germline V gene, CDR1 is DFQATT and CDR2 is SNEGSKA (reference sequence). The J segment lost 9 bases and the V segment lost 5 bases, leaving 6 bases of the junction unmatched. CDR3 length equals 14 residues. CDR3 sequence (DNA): TGCAGTGCTCAGACTAGCGGGAGGGGGGGTGAGCAGTTCTTC. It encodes CSAQTSGRGGEQFF.

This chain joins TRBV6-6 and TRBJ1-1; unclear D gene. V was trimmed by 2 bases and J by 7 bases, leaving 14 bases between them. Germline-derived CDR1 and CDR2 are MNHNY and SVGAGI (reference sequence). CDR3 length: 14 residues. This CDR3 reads CASSYPGDGHEAFF. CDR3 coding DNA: TGTGCCAGCAGTTACCCGGGAGACGGTCATGAAGCTTTCTTT.

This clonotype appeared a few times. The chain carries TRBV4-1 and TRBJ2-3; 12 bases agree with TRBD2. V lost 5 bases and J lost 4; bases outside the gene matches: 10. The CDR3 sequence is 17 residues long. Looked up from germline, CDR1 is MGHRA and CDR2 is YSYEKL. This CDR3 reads CASSYQSLAGGPDTQYF. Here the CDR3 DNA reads TGCGCCAGCAGCTATCAGTCACTAGCGGGGGGTCCAGATACGCAGTATTTT.

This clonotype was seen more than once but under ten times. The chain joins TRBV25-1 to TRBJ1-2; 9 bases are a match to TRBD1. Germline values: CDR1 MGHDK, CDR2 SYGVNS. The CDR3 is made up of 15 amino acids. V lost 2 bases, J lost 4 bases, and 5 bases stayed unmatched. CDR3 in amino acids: CASSESGTGLYGYTF. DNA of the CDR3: TGTGCCAGCAGTGAAAGCGGGACAGGGCTCTATGGCTACACCTTC.

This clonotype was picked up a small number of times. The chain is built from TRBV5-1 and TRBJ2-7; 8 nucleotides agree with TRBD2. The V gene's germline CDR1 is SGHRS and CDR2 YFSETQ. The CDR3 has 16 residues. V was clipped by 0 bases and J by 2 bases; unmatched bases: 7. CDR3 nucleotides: TGCGCCAGCAGCTTGGAGTATCCGGGAGGGACCTACGAGCAGTACTTC. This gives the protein CASSLEYPGGTYEQYF.

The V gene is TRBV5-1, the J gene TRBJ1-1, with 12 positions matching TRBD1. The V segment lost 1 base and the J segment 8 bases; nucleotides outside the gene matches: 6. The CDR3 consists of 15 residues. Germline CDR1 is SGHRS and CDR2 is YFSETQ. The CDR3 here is CASSLTGTGGQEAFF. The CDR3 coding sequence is TGCGCCAGCAGCTTGACCGGGACAGGGGGCCAGGAAGCTTTCTTT.

In DNA, the CDR3 is TGTGCCAGCAGTTGGGGCGGGGGACTCTCCTACGAGCAGTACTTC. The encoded protein is CASSWGGGLSYEQYF. The chain joins TRBV12-3 or TRBV12-4 to TRBJ2-7; 7 bases are a match to TRBD2. CDR3 length: 15 amino acids. V shed 4 bases, J shed 0 bases, and the junction held 6 bases outside the gene matches.

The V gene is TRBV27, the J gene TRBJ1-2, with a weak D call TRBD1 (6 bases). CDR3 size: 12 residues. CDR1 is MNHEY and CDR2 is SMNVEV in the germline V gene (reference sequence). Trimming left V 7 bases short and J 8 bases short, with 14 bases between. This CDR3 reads CASNGGAGGYTF. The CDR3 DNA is TGTGCCAGCAATGGGGGCGCCGGCGGCTACACCTTC.